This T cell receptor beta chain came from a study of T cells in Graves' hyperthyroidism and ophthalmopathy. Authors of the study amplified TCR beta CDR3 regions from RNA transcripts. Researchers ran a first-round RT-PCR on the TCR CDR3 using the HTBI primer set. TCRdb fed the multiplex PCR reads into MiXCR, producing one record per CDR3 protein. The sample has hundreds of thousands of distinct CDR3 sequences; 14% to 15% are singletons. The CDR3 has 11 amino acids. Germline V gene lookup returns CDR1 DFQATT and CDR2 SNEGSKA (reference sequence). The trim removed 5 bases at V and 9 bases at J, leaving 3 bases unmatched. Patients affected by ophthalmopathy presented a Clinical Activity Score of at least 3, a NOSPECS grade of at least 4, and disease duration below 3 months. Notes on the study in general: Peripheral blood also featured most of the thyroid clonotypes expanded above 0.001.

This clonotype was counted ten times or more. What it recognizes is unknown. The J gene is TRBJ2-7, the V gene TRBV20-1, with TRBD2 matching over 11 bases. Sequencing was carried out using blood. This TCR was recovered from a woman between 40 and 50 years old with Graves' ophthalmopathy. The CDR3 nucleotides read TGCAGTGCTCTTCTAGCGGGAGGGCAGTACTTC. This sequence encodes CSALLAGGQYF.